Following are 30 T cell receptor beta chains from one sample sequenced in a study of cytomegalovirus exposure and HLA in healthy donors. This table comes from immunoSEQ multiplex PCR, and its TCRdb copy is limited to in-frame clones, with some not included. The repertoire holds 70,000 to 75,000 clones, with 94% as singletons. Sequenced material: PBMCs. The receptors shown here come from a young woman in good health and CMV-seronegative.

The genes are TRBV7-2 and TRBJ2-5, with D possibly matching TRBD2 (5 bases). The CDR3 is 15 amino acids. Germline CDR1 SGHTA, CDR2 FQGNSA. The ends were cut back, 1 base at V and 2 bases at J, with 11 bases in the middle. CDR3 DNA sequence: TGTGCCAGCAGCTTAGAGTTCGGGGTTCAAGAGACCCAGTACTTC. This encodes CASSLEFGVQETQYF.

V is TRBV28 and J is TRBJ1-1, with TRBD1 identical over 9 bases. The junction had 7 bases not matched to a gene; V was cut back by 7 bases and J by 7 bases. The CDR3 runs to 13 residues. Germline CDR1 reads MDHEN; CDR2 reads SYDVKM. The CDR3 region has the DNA TGTGCCAGCACCGTACAGGGGGCGAGTGAAGCTTTCTTT. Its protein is CASTVQGASEAFF.

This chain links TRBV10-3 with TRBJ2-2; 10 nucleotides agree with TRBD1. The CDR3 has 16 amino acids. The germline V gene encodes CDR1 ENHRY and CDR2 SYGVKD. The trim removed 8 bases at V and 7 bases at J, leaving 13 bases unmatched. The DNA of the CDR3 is TGTGCCATCCCCTTACTCGGGACAGGGGCTGGCGGGGAGCTGTTTTTT. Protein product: CAIPLLGTGAGGELFF.

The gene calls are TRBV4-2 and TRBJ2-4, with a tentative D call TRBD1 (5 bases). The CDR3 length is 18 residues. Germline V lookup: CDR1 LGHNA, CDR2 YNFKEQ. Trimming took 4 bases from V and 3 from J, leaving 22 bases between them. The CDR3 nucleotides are TGTGCCAGCAGCCCAGACCTAAGGGAAAAAGGGGACAAAAACATTCAGTACTTC. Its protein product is CASSPDLREKGDKNIQYF.

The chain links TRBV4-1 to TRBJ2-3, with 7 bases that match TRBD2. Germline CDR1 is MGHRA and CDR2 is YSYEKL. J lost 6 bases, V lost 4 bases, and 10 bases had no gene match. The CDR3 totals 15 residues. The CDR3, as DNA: TGCGCCAGCAGCCCGGGTACTAGCGAACTGGATACGCAGTATTTT. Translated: CASSPGTSELDTQYF.

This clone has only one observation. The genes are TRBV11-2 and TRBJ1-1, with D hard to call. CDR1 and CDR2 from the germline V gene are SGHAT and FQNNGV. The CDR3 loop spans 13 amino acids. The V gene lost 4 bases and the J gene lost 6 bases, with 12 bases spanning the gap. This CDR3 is CASSSDWAAEAFF. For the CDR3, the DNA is TGTGCCAGCAGCTCAGATTGGGCCGCTGAAGCTTTCTTT.

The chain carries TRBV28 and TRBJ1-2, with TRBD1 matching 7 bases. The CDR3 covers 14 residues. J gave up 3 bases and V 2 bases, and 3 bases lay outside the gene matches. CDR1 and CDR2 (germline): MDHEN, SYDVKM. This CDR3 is CASSLPGTDYGYTF. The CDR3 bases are TGTGCCAGCAGTTTACCCGGGACAGACTATGGCTACACCTTC.

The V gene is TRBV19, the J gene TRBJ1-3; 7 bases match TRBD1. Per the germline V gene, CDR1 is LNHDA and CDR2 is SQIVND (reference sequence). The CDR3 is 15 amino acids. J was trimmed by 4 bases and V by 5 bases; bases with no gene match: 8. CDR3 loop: CASSGTGASGNTIYF. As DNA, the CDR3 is TGTGCCAGTAGTGGTACAGGGGCTTCCGGAAACACCATATATTTT.

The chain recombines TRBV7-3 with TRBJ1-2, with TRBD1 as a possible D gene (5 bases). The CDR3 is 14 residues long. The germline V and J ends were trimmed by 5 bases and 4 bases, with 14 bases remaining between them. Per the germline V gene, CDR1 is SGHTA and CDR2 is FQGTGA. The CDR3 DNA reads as TGTGCCAGCAGCCGTGGAGGGGACGGCTATGGCTACACCTTC. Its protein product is CASSRGGDGYGYTF.

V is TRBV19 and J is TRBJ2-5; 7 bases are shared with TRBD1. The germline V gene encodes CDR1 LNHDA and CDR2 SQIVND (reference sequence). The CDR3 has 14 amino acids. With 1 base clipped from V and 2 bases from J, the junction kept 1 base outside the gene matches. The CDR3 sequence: CASSIGQGQETQYF. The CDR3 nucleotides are TGTGCCAGTAGTATAGGACAGGGACAAGAGACCCAGTACTTC.

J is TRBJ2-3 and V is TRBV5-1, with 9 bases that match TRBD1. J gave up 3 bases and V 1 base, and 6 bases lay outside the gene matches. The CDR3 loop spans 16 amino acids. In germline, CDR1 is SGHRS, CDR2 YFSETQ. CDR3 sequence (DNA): TGCGCCAGCAGCTTGAGGCGGGACAGGGCGACAGATACGCAGTATTTT. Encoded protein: CASSLRRDRATDTQYF.

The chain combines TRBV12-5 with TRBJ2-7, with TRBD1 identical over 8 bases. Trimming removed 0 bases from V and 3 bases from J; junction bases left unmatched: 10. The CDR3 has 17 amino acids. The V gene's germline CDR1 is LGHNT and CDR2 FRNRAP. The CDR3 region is CASGLVSRTGWNYEQYF. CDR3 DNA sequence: TGTGCTAGTGGTTTGGTATCCCGGACAGGGTGGAACTACGAGCAGTACTTC. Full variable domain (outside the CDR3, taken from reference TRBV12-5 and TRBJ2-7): DARVTQTPRHKVTEMGQEVTMRCQPILGHNTVFWYRQTMMQGLELLAYFRNRAPLDDSGMPKDRFSAEMPDATLATLKIQPSEPRDSAVYFCASGLVSRTGWNYEQYFGPGTRLTVT.

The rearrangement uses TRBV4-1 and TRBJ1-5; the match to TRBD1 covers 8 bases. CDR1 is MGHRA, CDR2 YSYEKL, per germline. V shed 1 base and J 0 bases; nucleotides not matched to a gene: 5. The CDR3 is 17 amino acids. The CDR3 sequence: CASSQGTGSYSNQPQHF. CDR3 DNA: TGCGCCAGCAGCCAAGGGACAGGGAGTTATAGCAATCAGCCCCAGCATTTT.

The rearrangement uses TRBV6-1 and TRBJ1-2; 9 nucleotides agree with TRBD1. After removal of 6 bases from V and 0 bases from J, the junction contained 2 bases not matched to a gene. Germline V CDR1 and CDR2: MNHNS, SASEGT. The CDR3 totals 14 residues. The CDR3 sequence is CASRRQGANYGYTF. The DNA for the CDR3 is TGTGCCAGCAGACGACAGGGGGCTAACTATGGCTACACCTTC.

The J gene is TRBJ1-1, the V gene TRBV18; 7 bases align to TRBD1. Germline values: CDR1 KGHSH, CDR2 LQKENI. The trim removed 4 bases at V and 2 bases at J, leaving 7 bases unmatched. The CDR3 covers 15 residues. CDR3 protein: CASSRGGVGNTEAFF. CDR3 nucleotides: TGTGCCAGCTCACGAGGGGGCGTAGGAAACACTGAAGCTTTCTTT. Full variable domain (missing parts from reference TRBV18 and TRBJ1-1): NAGVMQNPRHLVRRRGQEARLRCSPMKGHSHVYWYRQLPEEGLKFMVYLQKENIIDESGMPKERFSAEFPKEGPSILRIQQVVRGDSAAYFCASSRGGVGNTEAFFGQGTRLTVV.

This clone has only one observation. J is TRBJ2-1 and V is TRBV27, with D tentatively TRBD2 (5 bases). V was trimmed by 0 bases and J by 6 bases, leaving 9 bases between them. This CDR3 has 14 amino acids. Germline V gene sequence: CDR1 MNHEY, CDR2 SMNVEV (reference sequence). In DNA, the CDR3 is TGTGCCAGCAGTTTATCTGGAGCGGTCAATGAGCAGTTCTTC. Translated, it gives CASSLSGAVNEQFF.

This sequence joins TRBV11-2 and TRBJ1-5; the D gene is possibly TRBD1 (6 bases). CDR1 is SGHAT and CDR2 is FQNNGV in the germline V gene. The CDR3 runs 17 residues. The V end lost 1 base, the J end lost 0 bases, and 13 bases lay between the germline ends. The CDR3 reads CASSLGRGRDSNQPQHF. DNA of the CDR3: TGTGCCAGCAGCTTAGGCAGGGGCCGGGATAGCAATCAGCCCCAGCATTTT.

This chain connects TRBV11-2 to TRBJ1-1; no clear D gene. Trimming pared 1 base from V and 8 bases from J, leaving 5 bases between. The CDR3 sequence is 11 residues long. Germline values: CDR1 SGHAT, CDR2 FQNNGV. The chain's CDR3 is CASSLAGEAFF. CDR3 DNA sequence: TGTGCCAGCAGCTTAGCGGGAGAAGCTTTCTTT.

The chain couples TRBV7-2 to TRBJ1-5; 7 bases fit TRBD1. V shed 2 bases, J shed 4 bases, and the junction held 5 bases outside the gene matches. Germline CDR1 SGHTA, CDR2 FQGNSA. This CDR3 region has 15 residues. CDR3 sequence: CASSLSGTENQPQHF. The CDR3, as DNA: TGTGCCAGCAGCTTATCCGGGACAGAGAATCAGCCCCAGCATTTT. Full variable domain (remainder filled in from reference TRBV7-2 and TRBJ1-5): GAGVSQSPSNKVTEKGKDVELRCDPISGHTALYWYRQSLGQGLEFLIYFQGNSAPDKSGLPSDRFSAERTGGSVSTLTIQRTQQEDSAVYLCASSLSGTENQPQHFGDGTRLSIL.

CDR3 DNA: TGTGCCATCAGTGAGCGGACAGGACAAGAGACCCAGTACTTC. As protein: CAISERTGQETQYF. This chain links TRBV10-3 with TRBJ2-5; TRBD1 agrees at 7 bases. The junction had 2 bases not matched to a gene; V was cut back by 2 bases and J by 2 bases. Per germline, CDR1 ENHRY and CDR2 SYGVKD. The CDR3 loop spans 14 amino acids.

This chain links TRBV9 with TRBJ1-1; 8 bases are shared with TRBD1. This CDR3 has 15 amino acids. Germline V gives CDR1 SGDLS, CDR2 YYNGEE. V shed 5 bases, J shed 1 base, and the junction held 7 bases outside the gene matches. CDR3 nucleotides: TGTGCCAGCAGTCGTACCGGGACAGGGAACACTGAAGCTTTCTTT. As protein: CASSRTGTGNTEAFF.

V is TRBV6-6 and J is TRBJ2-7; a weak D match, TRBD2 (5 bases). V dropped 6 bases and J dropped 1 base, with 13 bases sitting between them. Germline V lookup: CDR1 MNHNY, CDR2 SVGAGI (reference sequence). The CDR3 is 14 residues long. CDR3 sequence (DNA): TGTGCCAGCAGCCCGGAAAGGAGGTCCTACGAGCAGTACTTC. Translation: CASSPERRSYEQYF.

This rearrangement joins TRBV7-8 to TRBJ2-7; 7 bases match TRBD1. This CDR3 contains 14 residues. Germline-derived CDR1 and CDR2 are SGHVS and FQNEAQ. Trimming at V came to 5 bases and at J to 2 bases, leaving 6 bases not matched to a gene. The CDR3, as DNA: TGTGCCAGCAGCGGCGACAGGGCGGCCTACGAGCAGTACTTC. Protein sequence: CASSGDRAAYEQYF.

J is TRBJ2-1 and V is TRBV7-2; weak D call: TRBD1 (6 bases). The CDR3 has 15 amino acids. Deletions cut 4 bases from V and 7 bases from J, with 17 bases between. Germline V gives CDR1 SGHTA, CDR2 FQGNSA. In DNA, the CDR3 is TGTGCCAGCAGCTCCTTGACAGGCGGCGGGAATGAGCAGTTCTTC. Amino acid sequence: CASSSLTGGGNEQFF.

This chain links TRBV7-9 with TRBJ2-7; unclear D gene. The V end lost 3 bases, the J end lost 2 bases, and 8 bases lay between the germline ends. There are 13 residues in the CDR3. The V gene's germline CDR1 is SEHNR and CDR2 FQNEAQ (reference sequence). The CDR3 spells CASSFTATYEQYF. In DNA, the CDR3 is TGTGCCAGCAGCTTTACAGCTACCTACGAGCAGTACTTC.

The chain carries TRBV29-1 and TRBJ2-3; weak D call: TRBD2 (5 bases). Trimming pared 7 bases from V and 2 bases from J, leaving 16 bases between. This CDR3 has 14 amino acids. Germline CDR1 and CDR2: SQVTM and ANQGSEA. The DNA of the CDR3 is TGCAGCGGGTGCAGTAGCGAGCACACAGATACGCAGTATTTT. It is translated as CSGCSSEHTDTQYF.

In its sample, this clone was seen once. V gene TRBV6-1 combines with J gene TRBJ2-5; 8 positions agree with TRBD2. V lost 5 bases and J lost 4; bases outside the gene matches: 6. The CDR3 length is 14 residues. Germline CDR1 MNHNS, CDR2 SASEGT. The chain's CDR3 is CASSQRGFGETQYF. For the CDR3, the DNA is TGTGCCAGCAGTCAGCGGGGGTTCGGAGAGACCCAGTACTTC.

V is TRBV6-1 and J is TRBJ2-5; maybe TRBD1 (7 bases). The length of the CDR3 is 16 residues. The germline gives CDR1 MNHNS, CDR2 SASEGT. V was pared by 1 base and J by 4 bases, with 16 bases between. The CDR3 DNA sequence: TGTGCCAGCAGTGAAGGGGCGACAGGGCGGGGAGAGACCCAGTACTTC. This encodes CASSEGATGRGETQYF.

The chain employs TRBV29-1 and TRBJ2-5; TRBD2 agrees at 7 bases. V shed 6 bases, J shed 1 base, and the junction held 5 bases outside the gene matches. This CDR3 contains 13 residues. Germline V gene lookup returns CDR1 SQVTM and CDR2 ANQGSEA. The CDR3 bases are TGCAGCGTAGCCGGGGGGACCCAAGAGACCCAGTACTTC. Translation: CSVAGGTQETQYF.

In DNA form, the CDR3 reads TGTGCCAGTAGTCCTCTACAGGGGGCGTACACTGAAGCTTTCTTT. This gives the protein CASSPLQGAYTEAFF. This chain uses TRBV19 with TRBJ1-1; TRBD1 aligns across 9 bases. The trim removed 5 bases at V and 3 bases at J, leaving 7 bases unmatched. The CDR3 has 15 amino acids. Per the germline V gene, CDR1 is LNHDA and CDR2 is SQIVND (reference sequence).